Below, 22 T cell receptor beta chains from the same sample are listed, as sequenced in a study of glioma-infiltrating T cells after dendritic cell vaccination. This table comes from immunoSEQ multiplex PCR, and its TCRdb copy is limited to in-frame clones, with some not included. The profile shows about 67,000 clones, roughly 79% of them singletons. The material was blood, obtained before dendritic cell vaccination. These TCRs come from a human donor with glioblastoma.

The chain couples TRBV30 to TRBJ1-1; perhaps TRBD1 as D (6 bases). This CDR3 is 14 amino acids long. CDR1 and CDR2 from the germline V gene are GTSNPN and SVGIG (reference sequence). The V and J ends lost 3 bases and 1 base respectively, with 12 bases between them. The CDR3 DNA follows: TGTGCCTGGAGCGATGGACAGAGGAACACTGAAGCTTTCTTT. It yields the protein CAWSDGQRNTEAFF.

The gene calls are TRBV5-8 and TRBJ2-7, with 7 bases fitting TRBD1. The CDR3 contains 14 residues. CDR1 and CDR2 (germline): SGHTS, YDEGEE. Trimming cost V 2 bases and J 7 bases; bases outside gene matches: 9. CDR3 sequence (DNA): TGTGCCAGCAGCTTCTCGAGGGACAGCCGGGAGCAGTACTTC. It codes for CASSFSRDSREQYF.

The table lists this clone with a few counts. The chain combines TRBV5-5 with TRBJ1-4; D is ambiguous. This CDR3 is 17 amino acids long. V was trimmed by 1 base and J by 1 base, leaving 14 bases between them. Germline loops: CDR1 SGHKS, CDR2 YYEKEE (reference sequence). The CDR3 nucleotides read TGTGCCAGCAGCTTGCCGAATTATGAGTTAACTAATGAAAAACTGTTTTTT. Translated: CASSLPNYELTNEKLFF.

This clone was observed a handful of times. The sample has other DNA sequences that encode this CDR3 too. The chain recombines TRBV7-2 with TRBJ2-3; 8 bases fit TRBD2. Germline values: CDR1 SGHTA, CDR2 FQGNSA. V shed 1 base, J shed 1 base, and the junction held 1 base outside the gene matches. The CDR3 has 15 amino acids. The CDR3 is CASSLGRGGTDTQYF. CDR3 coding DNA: TGTGCCAGCAGCTTAGGGCGGGGGGGCACAGATACGCAGTATTTT.

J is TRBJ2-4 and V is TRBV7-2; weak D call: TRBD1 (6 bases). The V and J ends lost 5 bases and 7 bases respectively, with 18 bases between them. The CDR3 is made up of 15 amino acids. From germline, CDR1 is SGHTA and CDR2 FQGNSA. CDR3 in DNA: TGTGCCAGCAGCACACGAGCAGGGGATGGTAACATTCAGTACTTC. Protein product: CASSTRAGDGNIQYF.

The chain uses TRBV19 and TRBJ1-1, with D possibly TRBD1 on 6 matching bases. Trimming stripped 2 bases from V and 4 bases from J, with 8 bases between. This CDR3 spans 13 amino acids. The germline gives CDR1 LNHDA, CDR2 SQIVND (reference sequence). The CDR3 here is CASSIRGSTEAFF. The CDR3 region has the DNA TGTGCCAGTAGTATAAGGGGGTCCACTGAAGCTTTCTTT.

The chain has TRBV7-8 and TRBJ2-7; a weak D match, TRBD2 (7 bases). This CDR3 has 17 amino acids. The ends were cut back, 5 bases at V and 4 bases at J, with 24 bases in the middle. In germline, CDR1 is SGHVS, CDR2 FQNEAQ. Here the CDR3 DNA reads TGTGCCAGCAGCCCCCGGGGGGCAGGGGCATTGAGGTACGAGCAGTACTTC. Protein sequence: CASSPRGAGALRYEQYF.

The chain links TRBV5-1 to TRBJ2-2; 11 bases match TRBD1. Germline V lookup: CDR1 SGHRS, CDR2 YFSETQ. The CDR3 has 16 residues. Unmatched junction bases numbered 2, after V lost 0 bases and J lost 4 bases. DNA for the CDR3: TGCGCCAGCAGCTTGGTAGGGACAGGGGGCACCGGGGAGCTGTTTTTT. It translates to CASSLVGTGGTGELFF.

CDR3 in DNA: TGTGCCAGCAGCTTGGGGGACAGCTCCTACAATGAGCAGTTCTTC. Its translation: CASSLGDSSYNEQFF. The gene calls are TRBV5-8 and TRBJ2-1, with 7 bases lining up with TRBD1. From germline, CDR1 is SGHTS and CDR2 YDEGEE. With 0 bases clipped from V and 0 bases from J, the junction kept 0 bases outside the gene matches. This CDR3 has 15 residues.

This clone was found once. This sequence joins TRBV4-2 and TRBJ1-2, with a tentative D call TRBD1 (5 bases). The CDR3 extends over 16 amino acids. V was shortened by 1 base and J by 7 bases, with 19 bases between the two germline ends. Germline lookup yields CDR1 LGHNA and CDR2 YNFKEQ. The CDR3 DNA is TGTGCCAGCAGCCAAGCACAGCCGCAGGGTAAAGCTGGCTACACCTTC. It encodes CASSQAQPQGKAGYTF.

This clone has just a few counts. The CDR3 DNA reads TGTGCCAGCTCGCTGGGACAAGATCTTGAAGCTTTCTTT. Amino acids: CASSLGQDLEAFF. The chain is built from TRBV18 and TRBJ1-1; possible D gene TRBD1, 6 bases. The V and J ends lost 6 bases and 7 bases respectively, with 15 bases between them. Germline V CDR1 and CDR2: KGHSH, LQKENI. The CDR3 extends over 13 amino acids.

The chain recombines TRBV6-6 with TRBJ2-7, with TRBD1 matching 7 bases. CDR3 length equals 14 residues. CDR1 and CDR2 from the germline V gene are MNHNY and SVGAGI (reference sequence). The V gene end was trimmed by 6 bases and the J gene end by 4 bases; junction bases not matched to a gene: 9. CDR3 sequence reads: CASSPGQVVYEQYF. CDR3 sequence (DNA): TGTGCCAGCAGCCCCGGACAGGTCGTATACGAGCAGTACTTC.

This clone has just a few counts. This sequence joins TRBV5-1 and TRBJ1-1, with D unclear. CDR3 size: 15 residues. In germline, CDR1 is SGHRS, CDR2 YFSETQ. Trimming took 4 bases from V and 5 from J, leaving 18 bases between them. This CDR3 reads CASSPLILSGTEAFF. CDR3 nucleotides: TGCGCCAGCAGCCCACTTATCTTATCCGGGACTGAAGCTTTCTTT. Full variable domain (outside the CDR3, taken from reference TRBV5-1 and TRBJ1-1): KAGVTQTPRYLIKTRGQQVTLSCSPISGHRSVSWYQQTPGQGLQFLFEYFSETQRNKGNFPGRFSGRQFSNSRSEMNVSTLELGDSALYLCASSPLILSGTEAFFGQGTRLTVV.

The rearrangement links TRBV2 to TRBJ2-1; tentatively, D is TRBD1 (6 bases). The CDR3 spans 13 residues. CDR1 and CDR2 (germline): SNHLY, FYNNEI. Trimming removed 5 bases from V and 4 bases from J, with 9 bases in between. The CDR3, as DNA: TGTGCCAGCAGTTCGGACAGTTACAATGAGCAGTTCTTC. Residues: CASSSDSYNEQFF.

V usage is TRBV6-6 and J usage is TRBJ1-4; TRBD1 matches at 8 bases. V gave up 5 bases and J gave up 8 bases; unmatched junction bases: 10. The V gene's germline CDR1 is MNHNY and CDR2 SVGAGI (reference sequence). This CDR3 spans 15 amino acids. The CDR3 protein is CASSHGQGTSEKLFF. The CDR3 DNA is TGTGCCAGCAGTCATGGACAGGGAACTTCGGAAAAACTGTTTTTT.

The CDR3 loop reads CASSPVSYYEQYF. The DNA of the CDR3 is TGCGCCAGCAGCCCCGTGAGCTACTACGAGCAGTACTTC. The genes are TRBV5-1 and TRBJ2-7; no definite D call. The CDR3 covers 13 residues. Germline assignment: CDR1 SGHRS and CDR2 YFSETQ. V dropped 4 bases and J dropped 3 bases, with 11 bases sitting between them.

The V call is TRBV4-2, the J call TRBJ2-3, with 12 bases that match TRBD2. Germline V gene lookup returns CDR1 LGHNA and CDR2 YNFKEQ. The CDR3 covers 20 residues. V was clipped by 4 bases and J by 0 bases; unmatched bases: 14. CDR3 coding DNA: TGTGCCAGCAGCCCCCTGGATTGGCTAGCGGGGGGGTCTAGCACAGATACGCAGTATTTT. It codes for CASSPLDWLAGGSSTDTQYF.

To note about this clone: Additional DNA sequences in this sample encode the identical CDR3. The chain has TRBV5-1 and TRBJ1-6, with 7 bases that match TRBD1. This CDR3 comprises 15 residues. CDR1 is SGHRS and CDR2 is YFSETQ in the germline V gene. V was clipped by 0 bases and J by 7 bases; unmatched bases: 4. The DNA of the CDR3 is TGCGCCAGCAGCTTGGACCCAGGGGGGAATTCACCCCTCCACTTT. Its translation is CASSLDPGGNSPLHF.

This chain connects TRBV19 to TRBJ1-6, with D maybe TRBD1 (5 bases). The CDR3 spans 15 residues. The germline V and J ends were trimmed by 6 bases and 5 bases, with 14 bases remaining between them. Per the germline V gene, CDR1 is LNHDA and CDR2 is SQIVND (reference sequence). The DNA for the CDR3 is TGTGCCAGTAGCCAGGGCTTCAGGGATAATTCACCCCTCCACTTT. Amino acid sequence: CASSQGFRDNSPLHF.

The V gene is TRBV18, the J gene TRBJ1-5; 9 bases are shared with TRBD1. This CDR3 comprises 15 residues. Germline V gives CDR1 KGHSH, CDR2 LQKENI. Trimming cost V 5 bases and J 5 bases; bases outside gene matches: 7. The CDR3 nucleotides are TGTGCCAGCTCAACGGGACAGGGTCCGGATCAGCCCCAGCATTTT. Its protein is CASSTGQGPDQPQHF.

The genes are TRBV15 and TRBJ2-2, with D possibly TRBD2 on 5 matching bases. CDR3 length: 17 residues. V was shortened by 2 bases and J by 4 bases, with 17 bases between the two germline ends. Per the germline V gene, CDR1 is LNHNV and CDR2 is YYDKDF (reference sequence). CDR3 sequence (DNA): TGTGCCACCAGCAGACCCGGAGAGGGCAGGTCCACCGGGGAGCTGTTTTTT. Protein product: CATSRPGEGRSTGELFF.

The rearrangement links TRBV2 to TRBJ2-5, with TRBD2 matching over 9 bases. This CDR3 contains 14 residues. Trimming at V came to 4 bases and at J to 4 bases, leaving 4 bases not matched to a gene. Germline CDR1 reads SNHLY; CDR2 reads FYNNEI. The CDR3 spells CASSGLAESETQYF. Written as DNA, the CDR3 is TGTGCCAGCAGTGGACTAGCGGAATCAGAGACCCAGTACTTC.